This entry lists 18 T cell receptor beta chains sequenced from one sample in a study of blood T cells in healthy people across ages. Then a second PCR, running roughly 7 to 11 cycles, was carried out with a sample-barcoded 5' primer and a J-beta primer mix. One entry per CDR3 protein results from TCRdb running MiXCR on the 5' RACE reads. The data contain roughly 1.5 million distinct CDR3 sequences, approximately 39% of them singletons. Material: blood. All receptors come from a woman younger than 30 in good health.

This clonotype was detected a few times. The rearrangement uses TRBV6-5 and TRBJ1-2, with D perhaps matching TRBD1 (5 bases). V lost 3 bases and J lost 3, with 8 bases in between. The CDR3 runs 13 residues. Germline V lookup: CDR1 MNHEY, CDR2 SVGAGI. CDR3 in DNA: TGTGCCAGCAGTTATGGGGGTTACTATGGCTACACCTTC. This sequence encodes CASSYGGYYGYTF.

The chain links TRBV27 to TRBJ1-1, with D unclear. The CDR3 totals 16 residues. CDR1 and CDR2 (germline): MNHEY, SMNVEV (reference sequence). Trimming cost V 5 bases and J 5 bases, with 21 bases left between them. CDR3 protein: CASSPAGVRHRTEAFF. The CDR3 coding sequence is TGTGCCAGCAGTCCCGCTGGGGTCAGACATCGGACTGAAGCTTTCTTT.

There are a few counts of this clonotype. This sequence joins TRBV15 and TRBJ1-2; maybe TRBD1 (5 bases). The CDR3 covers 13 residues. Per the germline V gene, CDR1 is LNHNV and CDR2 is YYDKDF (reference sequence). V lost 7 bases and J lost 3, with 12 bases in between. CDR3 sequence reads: CATTPRGDYGYTF. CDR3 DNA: TGTGCCACCACCCCGAGGGGCGACTATGGCTACACCTTC.

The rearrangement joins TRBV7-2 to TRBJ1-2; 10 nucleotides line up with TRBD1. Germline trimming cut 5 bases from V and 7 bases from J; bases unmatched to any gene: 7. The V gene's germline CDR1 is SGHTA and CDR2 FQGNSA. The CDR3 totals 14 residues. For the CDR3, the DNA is TGTGCCAGCAGCGGCCGGGACAGGGGTGCTGGCTACACCTTC. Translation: CASSGRDRGAGYTF.

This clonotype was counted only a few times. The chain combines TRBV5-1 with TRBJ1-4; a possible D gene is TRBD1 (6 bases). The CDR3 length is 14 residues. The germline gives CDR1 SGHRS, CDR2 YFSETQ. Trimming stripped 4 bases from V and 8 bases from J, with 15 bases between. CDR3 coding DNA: TGCGCCAGCAGCCGGACAGCCACCCGAGAAAAACTGTTTTTT. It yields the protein CASSRTATREKLFF. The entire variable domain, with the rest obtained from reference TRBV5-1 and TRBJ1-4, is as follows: KAGVTQTPRYLIKTRGQQVTLSCSPISGHRSVSWYQQTPGQGLQFLFEYFSETQRNKGNFPGRFSGRQFSNSRSEMNVSTLELGDSALYLCASSRTATREKLFFGSGTQLSVL.

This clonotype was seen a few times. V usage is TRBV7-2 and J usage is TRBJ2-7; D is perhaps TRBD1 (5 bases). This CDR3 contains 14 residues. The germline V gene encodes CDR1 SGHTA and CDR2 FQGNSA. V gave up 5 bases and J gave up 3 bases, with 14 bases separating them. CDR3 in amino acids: CASSQRQYGYEQYF. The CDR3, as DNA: TGTGCCAGCAGCCAAAGACAGTACGGCTACGAGCAGTACTTC. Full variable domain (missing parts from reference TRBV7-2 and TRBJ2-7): GAGVSQSPSNKVTEKGKDVELRCDPISGHTALYWYRQSLGQGLEFLIYFQGNSAPDKSGLPSDRFSAERTGGSVSTLTIQRTQQEDSAVYLCASSQRQYGYEQYFGPGTRLTVT.

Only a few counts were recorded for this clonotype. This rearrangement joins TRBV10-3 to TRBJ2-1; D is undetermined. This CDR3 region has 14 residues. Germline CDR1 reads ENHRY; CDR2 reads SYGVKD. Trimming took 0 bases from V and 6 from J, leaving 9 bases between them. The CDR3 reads CAISESAPINEQFF. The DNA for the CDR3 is TGTGCCATCAGTGAGTCGGCCCCCATCAATGAGCAGTTCTTC.

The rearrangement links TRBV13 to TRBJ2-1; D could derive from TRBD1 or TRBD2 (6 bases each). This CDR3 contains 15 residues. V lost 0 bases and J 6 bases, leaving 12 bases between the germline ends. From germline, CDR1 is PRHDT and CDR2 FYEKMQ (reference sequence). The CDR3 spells CASSLGGGTFNEQFF. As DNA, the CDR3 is TGTGCCAGCAGCTTAGGCGGGGGCACCTTCAATGAGCAGTTCTTC.

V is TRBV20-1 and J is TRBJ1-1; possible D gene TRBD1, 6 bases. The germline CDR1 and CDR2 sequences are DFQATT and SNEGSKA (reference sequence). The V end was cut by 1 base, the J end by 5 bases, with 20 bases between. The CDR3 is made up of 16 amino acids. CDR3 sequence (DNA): TGCAGTGCTAGAGCGTCCTTGGGCAGGGGCAGGACTGAAGCTTTCTTT. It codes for CSARASLGRGRTEAFF.

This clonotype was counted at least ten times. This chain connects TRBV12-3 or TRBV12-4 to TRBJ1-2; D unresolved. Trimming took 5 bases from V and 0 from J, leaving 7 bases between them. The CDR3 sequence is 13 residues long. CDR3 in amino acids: CASSSTANYGYTF. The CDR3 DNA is TGTGCCAGCAGTAGTACAGCTAACTATGGCTACACCTTC.

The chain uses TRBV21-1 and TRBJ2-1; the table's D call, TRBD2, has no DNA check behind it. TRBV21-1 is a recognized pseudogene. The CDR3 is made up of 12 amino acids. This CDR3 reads CASPKRANEQFF. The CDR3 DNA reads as TGTGCCAGCCCCAAAAGGGCCAATGAGCAGTTCTTC.

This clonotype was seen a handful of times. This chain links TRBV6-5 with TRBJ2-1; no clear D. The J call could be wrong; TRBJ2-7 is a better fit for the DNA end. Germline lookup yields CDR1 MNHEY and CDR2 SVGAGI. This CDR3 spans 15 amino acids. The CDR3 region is CASSYVVGSYNEQYF. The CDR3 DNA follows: TGTGCCAGCAGTTATGTGGTAGGGTCCTACAATGAGCAGTACTTC.

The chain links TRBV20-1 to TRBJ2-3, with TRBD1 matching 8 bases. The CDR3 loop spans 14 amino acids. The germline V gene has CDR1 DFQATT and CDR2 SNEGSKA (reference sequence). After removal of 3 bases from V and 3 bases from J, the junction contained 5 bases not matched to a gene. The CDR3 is CSASWTGSTDTQYF. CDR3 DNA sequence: TGCAGTGCTAGTTGGACAGGGAGTACAGATACGCAGTATTTT.

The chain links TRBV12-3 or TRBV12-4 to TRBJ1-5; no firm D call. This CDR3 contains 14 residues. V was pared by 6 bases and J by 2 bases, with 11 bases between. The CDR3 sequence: CASRLSAGNQPQHF. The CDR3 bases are TGTGCCAGCAGGCTATCCGCGGGCAATCAGCCCCAGCATTTT.

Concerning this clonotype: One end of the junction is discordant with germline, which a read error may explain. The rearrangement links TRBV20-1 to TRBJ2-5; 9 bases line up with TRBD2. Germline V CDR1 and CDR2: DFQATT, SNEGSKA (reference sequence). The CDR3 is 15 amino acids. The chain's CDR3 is CSARGAGGKNNEQYF. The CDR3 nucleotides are TGCAGTGCCAGAGGAGCGGGAGGTAAAAACAATGAGCAGTACTTC.

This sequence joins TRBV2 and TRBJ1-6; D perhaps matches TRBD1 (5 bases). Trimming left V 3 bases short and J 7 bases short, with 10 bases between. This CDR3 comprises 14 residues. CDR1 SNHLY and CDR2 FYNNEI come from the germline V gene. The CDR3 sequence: CASSEGGTNSPLHF. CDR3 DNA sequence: TGTGCCAGCAGTGAGGGGGGGACGAATTCACCCCTCCACTTT.

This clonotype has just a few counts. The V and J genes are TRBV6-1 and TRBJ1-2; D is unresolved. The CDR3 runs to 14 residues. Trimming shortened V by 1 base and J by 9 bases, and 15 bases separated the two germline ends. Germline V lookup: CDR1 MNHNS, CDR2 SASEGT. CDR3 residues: CASSEEDARWSYTF. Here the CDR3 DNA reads TGTGCCAGCAGTGAAGAGGACGCGCGATGGAGCTACACCTTC.

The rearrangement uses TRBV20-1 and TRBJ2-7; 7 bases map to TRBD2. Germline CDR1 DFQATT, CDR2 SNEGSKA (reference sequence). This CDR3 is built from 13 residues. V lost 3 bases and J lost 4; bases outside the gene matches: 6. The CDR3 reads CSASGGTGYEQYF. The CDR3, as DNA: TGCAGTGCTAGCGGGGGGACCGGGTACGAGCAGTACTTC.